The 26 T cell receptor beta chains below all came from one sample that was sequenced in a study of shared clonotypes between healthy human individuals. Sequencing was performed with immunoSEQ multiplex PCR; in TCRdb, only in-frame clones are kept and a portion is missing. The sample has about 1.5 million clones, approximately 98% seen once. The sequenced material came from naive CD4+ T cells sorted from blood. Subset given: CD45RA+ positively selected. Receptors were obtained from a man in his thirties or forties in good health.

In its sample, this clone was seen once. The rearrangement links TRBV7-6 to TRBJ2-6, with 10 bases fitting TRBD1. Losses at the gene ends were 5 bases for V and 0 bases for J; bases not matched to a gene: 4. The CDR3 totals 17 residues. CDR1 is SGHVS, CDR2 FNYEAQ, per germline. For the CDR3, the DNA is TGTGCCAGCAGCCCGGGACAGGGGAACTCTGGGGCCAACGTCCTGACTTTC. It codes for CASSPGQGNSGANVLTF.

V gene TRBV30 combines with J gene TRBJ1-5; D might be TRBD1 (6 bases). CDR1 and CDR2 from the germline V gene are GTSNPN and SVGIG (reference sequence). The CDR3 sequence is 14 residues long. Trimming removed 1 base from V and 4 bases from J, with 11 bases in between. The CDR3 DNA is TGTGCCTGGAGTGCGGGGGACAAGAATCAGCCCCAGCATTTT. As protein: CAWSAGDKNQPQHF.

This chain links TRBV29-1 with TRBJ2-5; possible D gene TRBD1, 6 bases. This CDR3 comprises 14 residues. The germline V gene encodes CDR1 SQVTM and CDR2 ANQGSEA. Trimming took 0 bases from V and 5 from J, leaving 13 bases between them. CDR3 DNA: TGCAGCGTTGAAGACCTCACAGGGTTGGAGACCCAGTACTTC. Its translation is CSVEDLTGLETQYF. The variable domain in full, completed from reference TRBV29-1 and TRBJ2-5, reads SAVISQKPSRDICQRGTSLTIQCQVDSQVTMMFWYRQQPGQSLTLIATANQGSEATYESGFVIDKFPISRPNLTFSTLTVSNMSPEDSSIYLCSVEDLTGLETQYFGPGTRLLVL.

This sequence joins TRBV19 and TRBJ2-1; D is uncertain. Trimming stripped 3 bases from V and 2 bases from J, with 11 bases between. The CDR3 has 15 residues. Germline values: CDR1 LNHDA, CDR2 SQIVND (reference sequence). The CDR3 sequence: CASSIVNGAYNEQFF. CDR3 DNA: TGTGCCAGTAGTATCGTTAATGGCGCCTACAATGAGCAGTTCTTC.

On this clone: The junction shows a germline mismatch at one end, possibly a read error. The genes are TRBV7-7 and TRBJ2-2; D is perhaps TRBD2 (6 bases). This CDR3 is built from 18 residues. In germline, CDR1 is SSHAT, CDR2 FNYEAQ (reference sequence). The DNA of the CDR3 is TGTGCTAGCAGCTTAAGAGCTGGGGACTTCTTAAACACCGGGGAGCTGTTTTTT. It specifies CASSLRAGDFLNTGELFF.

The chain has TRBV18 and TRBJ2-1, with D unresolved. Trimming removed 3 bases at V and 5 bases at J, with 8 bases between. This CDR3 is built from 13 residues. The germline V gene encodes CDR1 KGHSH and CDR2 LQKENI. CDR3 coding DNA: TGTGCCAGCTCACCGGAAAGGGACAATGAGCAGTTCTTC. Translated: CASSPERDNEQFF.

The CDR3 DNA sequence: TGTGCCAGCAGCTCCCGGGTGGGACGGACCGGGGAGCTGTTTTTT. This gives the protein CASSSRVGRTGELFF. The chain has TRBV7-2 and TRBJ2-2; D possibly uses TRBD1 or TRBD2 (5 bases each). The germline CDR1 and CDR2 sequences are SGHTA and FQGNSA. This CDR3 has 15 amino acids. Trimming left V 4 bases short and J 5 bases short, with 14 bases between. The whole variable domain, remainder taken from reference TRBV7-2 and TRBJ2-2, is GAGVSQSPSNKVTEKGKDVELRCDPISGHTALYWYRQSLGQGLEFLIYFQGNSAPDKSGLPSDRFSAERTGGSVSTLTIQRTQQEDSAVYLCASSSRVGRTGELFFGEGSRLTVL.

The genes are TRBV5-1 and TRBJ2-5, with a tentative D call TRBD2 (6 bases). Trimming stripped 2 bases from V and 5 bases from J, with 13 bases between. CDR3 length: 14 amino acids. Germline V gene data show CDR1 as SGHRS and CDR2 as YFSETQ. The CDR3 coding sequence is TGCGCCAGCAGCTTTATGACTAGTTCCGAGACCCAGTACTTC. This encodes CASSFMTSSETQYF.

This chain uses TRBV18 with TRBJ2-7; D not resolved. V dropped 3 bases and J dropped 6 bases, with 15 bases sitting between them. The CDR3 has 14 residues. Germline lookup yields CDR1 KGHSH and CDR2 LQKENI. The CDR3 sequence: CASSPGSGAREQYF. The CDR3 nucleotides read TGTGCCAGCTCACCTGGGTCCGGAGCACGCGAGCAGTACTTC. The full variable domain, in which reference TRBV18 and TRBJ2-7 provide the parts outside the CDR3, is NAGVMQNPRHLVRRRGQEARLRCSPMKGHSHVYWYRQLPEEGLKFMVYLQKENIIDESGMPKERFSAEFPKEGPSILRIQQVVRGDSAAYFCASSPGSGAREQYFGPGTRLTVT.

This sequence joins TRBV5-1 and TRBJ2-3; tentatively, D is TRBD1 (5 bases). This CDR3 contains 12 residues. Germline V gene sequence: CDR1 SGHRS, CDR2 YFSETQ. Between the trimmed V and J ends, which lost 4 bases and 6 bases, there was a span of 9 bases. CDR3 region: CASSQPGDTQYF. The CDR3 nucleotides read TGCGCCAGCAGCCAGCCAGGGGATACGCAGTATTTT.

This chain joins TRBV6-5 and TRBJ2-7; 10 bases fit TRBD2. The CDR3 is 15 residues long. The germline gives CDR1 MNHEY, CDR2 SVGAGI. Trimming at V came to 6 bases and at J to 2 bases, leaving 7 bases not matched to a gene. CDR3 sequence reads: CASRRTSGTPYEQYF. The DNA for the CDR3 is TGTGCCAGCAGGAGAACTAGCGGGACTCCCTACGAGCAGTACTTC.

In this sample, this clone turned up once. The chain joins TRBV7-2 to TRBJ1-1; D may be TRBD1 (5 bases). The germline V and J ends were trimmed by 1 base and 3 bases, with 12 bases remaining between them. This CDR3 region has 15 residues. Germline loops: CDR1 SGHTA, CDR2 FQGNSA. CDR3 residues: CASSLVEGEDTEAFF. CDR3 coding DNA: TGTGCCAGCAGCTTAGTAGAAGGGGAGGACACTGAAGCTTTCTTT.

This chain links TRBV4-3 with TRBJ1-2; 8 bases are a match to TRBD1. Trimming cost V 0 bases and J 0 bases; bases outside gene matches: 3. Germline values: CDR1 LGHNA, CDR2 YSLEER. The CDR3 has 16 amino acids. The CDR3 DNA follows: TGCGCCAGCAGCCAAGATTCACAGGGGGCTAACTATGGCTACACCTTC. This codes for CASSQDSQGANYGYTF.

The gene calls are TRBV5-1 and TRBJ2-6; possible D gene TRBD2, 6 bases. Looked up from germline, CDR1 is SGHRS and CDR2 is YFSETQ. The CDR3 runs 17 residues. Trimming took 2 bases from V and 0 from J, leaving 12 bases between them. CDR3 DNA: TGCGCCAGCAGCTTAGCGGGTCTAAACTCTGGGGCCAACGTCCTGACTTTC. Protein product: CASSLAGLNSGANVLTF.

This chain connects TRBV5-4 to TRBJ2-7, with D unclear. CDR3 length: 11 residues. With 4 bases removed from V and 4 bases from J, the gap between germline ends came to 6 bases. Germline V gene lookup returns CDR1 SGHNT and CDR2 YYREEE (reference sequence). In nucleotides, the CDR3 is TGTGCCAGCAGCCTCCCTTACGAGCAGTACTTC. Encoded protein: CASSLPYEQYF.

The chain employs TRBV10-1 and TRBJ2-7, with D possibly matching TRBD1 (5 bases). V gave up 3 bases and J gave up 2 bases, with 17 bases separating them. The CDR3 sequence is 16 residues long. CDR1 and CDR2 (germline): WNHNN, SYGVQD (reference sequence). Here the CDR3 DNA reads TGCGCCAGCAGTGAATATAGGGGCCCCAACGCCTACGAGCAGTACTTC. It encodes CASSEYRGPNAYEQYF.

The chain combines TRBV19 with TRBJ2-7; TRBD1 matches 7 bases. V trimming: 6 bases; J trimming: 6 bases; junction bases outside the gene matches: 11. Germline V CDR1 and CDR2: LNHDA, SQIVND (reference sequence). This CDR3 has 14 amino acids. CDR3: CASRGSDRWAEQYF. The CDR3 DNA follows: TGTGCCAGTAGGGGTTCGGACAGGTGGGCCGAGCAGTACTTC.

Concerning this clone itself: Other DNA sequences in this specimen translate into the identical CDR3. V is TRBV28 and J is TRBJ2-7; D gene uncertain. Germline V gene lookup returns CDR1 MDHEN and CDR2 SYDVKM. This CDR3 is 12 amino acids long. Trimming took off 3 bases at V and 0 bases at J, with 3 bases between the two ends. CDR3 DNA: TGTGCCAGCAGTTTGAGCTCCTACGAGCAGTACTTC. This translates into CASSLSSYEQYF. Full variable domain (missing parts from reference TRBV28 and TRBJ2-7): DVKVTQSSRYLVKRTGEKVFLECVQDMDHENMFWYRQDPGLGLRLIYFSYDVKMKEKGDIPEGYSVSREKKERFSLILESASTNQTSMYLCASSLSSYEQYFGPGTRLTVT.

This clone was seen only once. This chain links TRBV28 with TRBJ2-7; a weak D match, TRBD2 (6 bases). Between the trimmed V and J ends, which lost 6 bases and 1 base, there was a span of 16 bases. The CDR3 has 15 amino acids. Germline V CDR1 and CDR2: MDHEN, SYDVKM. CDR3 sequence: CASRVSGRRSYEQYF. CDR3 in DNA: TGTGCCAGCAGGGTTAGCGGCCGAAGGTCCTACGAGCAGTACTTC. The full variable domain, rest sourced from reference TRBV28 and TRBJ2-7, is DVKVTQSSRYLVKRTGEKVFLECVQDMDHENMFWYRQDPGLGLRLIYFSYDVKMKEKGDIPEGYSVSREKKERFSLILESASTNQTSMYLCASRVSGRRSYEQYFGPGTRLTVT.

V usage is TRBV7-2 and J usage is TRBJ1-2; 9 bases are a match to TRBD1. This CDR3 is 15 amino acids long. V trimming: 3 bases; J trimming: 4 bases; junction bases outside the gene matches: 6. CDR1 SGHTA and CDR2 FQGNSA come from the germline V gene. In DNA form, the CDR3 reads TGTGCCAGCAGCTTTTCCAGGGACAGGGTCTATGGCTACACCTTC. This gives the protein CASSFSRDRVYGYTF.

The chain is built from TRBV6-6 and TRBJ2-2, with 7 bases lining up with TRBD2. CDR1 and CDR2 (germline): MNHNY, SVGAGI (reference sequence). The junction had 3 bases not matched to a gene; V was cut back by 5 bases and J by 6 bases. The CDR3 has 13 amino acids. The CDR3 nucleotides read TGTGCCAGCAGTCAAGCGGGACCCGGGGAGCTGTTTTTT. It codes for CASSQAGPGELFF.

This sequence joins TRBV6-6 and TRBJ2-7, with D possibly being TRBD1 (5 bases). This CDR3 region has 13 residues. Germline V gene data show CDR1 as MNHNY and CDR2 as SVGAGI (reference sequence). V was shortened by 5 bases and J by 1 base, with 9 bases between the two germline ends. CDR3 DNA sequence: TGTGCCAGCAGTCCTCAGGGTTCCTACGAGCAGTACTTC. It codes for CASSPQGSYEQYF.

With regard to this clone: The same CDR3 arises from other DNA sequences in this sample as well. Written as DNA, the CDR3 is TGCGCCAGCAGCCTGGGACAGCTTTATGGCTACACCTTC. Encoded protein: CASSLGQLYGYTF. V is TRBV5-1 and J is TRBJ1-2; 7 bases are a match to TRBD1. The CDR3 contains 13 residues. From germline, CDR1 is SGHRS and CDR2 YFSETQ. V gave up 4 bases and J gave up 5 bases; unmatched junction bases: 5. The complete variable domain, with remaining parts taken from reference TRBV5-1 and TRBJ1-2, reads KAGVTQTPRYLIKTRGQQVTLSCSPISGHRSVSWYQQTPGQGLQFLFEYFSETQRNKGNFPGRFSGRQFSNSRSEMNVSTLELGDSALYLCASSLGQLYGYTFGSGTRLTVV.

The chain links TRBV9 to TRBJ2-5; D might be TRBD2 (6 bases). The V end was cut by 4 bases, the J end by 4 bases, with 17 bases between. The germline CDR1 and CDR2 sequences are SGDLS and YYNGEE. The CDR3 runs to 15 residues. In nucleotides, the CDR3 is TGTGCCAGCAGCACGTGGGTCGGGACTGGAGAGACCCAGTACTTC. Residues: CASSTWVGTGETQYF.

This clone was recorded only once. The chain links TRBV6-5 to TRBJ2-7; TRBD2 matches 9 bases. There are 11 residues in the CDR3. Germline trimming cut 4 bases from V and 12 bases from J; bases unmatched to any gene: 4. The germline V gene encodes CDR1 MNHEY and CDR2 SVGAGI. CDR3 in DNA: TGTGCCAGCAGTTTAGCGGGAGCGGCGTACTTC. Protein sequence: CASSLAGAAYF.

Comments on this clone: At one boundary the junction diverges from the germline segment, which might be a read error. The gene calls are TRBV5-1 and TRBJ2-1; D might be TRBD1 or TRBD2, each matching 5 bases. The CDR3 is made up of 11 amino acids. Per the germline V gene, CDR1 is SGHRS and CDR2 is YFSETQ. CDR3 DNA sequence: TGCGCCAGCAGGGCAGAGGGACCGCTCCTCTTC. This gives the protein CASRAEGPLLF.